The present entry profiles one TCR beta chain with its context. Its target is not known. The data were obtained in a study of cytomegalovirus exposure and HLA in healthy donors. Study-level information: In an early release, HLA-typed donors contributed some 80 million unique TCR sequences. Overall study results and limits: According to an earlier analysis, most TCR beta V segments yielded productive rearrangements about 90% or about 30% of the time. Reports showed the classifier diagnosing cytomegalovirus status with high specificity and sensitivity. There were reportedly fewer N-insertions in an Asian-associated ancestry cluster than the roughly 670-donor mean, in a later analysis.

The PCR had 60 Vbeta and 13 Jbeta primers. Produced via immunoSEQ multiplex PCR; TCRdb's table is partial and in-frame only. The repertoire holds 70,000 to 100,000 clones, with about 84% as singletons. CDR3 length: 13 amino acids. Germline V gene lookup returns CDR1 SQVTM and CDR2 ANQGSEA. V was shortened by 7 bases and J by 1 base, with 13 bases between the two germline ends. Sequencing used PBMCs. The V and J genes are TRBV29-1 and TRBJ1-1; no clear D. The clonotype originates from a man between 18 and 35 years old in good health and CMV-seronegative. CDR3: CSASKRANTEAFF. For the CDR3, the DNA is TGCAGCGCTTCCAAGCGGGCGAACACTGAAGCTTTCTTT.